This TCR beta chain was documented in a study of monozygotic twins with inflammatory bowel disease. As concerns this clonotype: Its cognate antigen is unknown.

CDR1 and CDR2 (germline): DFQATT, SNEGSKA (reference sequence). The CDR3 consists of 16 residues. Template switching introduced UMIs that contain a 6-nucleotide sample barcode. TCRdb re-called the 5' RACE reads; one entry per CDR3 protein, DNA not given. The table lists some 150,000 distinct CDR3 sequences. Overall study results and limits: Limited statistical power may explain no repertoire similarity difference between concordant and discordant twins. Against healthy co-twins, IBD patients had lower TCRbeta diversity (measured by inverse Simpson). Patient repertoire variability may have increased through differing immunosuppressive treatments.

The sequencing input was blood. This TCR was sampled from a human donor with ulcerative colitis or Crohn's disease, or a healthy co-twin of an affected twin (not recorded which). The V call is TRBV20-1, the J call TRBJ2-5; TCRdb proposes TRBD1, but this gene call is untestable without DNA. CDR3 loop: CSARAQDSRLTETQYF.